This passage covers 8 T cell receptor beta chains from one sample sequenced in a study of cytomegalovirus exposure and HLA in healthy donors. The PCR made use of 60 Vbeta and 13 Jbeta primers. Libraries were prepared by immunoSEQ multiplex PCR; TCRdb keeps only in-frame clonotypes and omits some of them. In the table there are 150,000 to 190,000 clones, around 80% of which are singletons. What was sequenced was PBMCs. Receptors were obtained from a young man in good health and CMV-seronegative.

On this clone: A read error may produce the germline difference seen at one junction end. The CDR3 sequence: CSSSPTLGEQYF. CDR3 nucleotides: TGTTCCAGCAGCCCCACTCTCGGGGAACAGTACTTC. The chain carries TRBV7-9 and TRBJ2-7; tentatively, D is TRBD2 (5 bases). CDR1 and CDR2 (germline): SEHNR, FQNEAQ (reference sequence). The CDR3 spans 12 residues.

The rearrangement joins TRBV5-3 to TRBJ1-5; 9 bases match TRBD1. TRBV5-3 is annotated as an ORF whose role is uncertain. Germline trimming cut 4 bases from V and 6 bases from J; bases unmatched to any gene: 11. This CDR3 comprises 16 residues. In DNA, the CDR3 is TGTGCCAGAAGCACAAAACCGGGACAGGGAATTCAGCCCCAGCATTTT. Its protein is CARSTKPGQGIQPQHF.

The gene calls are TRBV7-6 and TRBJ2-7; tentative D call: TRBD2 (6 bases). The CDR3 is 15 amino acids. V lost 5 bases and J lost 4, with 18 bases in between. The V gene's germline CDR1 is SGHVS and CDR2 FNYEAQ. CDR3 in DNA: TGTGCCAGCAGCCAGATCCTCTGGGGGGAATACGAGCAGTACTTC. Translated, it gives CASSQILWGEYEQYF.

This sequence joins TRBV28 and TRBJ2-7; D gene unclear. The CDR3 spans 11 residues. Germline values: CDR1 MDHEN, CDR2 SYDVKM. The CDR3 protein is CAVHSLYEQYF. CDR3 nucleotides: TGTGCAGTTCATAGTCTCTACGAGCAGTACTTC.

This clone was recorded once. The chain has TRBV9 and TRBJ1-1, with 11 bases lining up with TRBD1. The germline V gene has CDR1 SGDLS and CDR2 YYNGEE. V lost 4 bases to trimming and J lost 5 bases; unmatched junction nucleotides: 7. The CDR3 length is 15 residues. CDR3 in amino acids: CASSTTGTGGTEAFF. DNA of the CDR3: TGTGCCAGCAGCACAACCGGGACAGGGGGGACTGAAGCTTTCTTT.

The chain links TRBV18 to TRBJ1-2; D unresolved. CDR3 length: 15 amino acids. The germline V gene encodes CDR1 KGHSH and CDR2 LQKENI. Deletions cut 2 bases from V and 0 bases from J, with 10 bases between. CDR3 nucleotide sequence: TGTGCCAGCTCACCAGAGGCCAGCTCTAACTATGGCTACACCTTC. Its protein is CASSPEASSNYGYTF.

The CDR3 nucleotides read TGTGCCAGCAGTCCCGGGAGCGGAGACTCCTACAATGAGCAGTTCTTC. Translating it yields CASSPGSGDSYNEQFF. The rearrangement links TRBV7-9 to TRBJ2-1; D may be TRBD2 (6 bases). The length of the CDR3 is 16 residues. V lost 6 bases, J lost 0 bases, and 15 bases lay in between. Germline V gene data show CDR1 as SEHNR and CDR2 as FQNEAQ (reference sequence).

This sequence joins TRBV10-3 and TRBJ2-3; maybe TRBD1 (5 bases). CDR1 and CDR2 from the germline V gene are ENHRY and SYGVKD. The CDR3 consists of 13 residues. Trimming cost V 6 bases and J 2 bases, with 9 bases left between them. CDR3 sequence reads: CAISRAPTDTQYF. Here the CDR3 DNA reads TGTGCCATCAGCAGGGCCCCCACAGATACGCAGTATTTT.